The 10 T cell receptor beta chains below were found in one sample sequenced in a study of blood T cell repertoires in COVID-19. Measured with immunoSEQ multiplex PCR; TCRdb has only the in-frame clones, and not every one. The profile shows tens of thousands of clones, 70% to 85% of them singletons. Sequencing was done on a sample of peripheral blood. The receptors shown here come from a woman in her sixties with acute or convalescent COVID-19.

This clone occurred once. V is TRBV6-6 and J is TRBJ1-3; D is uncertain. CDR3 size: 14 residues. The germline V gene has CDR1 MNHNY and CDR2 SVGAGI (reference sequence). Trimming shortened V by 7 bases and J by 1 base, and 11 bases separated the two germline ends. CDR3 sequence (DNA): TGTGCCAGCACCCCCCGGGGATCTGGAAACACCATATATTTT. Translating gives CASTPRGSGNTIYF.

This chain joins TRBV19 and TRBJ2-7; TRBD1 agrees at 8 bases. V dropped 6 bases and J dropped 3; count of bases not matched to a gene: 7. This CDR3 is built from 14 residues. CDR1 is LNHDA and CDR2 is SQIVND in the germline V gene (reference sequence). This CDR3 reads CASSTTGGGYEQYF. CDR3 DNA sequence: TGTGCCAGTAGCACAACAGGGGGAGGCTACGAGCAGTACTTC.

The chain employs TRBV2 and TRBJ1-3, with 7 positions matching TRBD1. This CDR3 has 16 amino acids. V gave up 5 bases and J gave up 1 base; unmatched junction bases: 8. CDR1 is SNHLY, CDR2 FYNNEI, per germline. The CDR3 coding sequence is TGTGCCAGCAGTCGTTTGGACAGGTCATCTGGAAACACCATATATTTT. This encodes CASSRLDRSSGNTIYF.

The chain uses TRBV5-4 and TRBJ1-3, with D perhaps TRBD1 (6 bases). V lost 4 bases to trimming and J lost 0 bases, with 14 bases between them. The germline V gene has CDR1 SGHNT and CDR2 YYREEE (reference sequence). There are 16 residues in the CDR3. The CDR3 coding sequence is TGTGCCAGCAGCGCCGGGACAAGCACCTCTGGAAACACCATATATTTT. Translated, it gives CASSAGTSTSGNTIYF.

The CDR3: CASSVTGTGGRTDTQYF. The DNA of the CDR3 is TGCGCCAGCAGCGTGACCGGGACAGGGGGTAGGACAGATACGCAGTATTTT. V and J are TRBV5-1 and TRBJ2-3; 11 bases fit TRBD1. Germline CDR1 and CDR2: SGHRS and YFSETQ. The CDR3 covers 17 residues. J lost 3 bases, V lost 4 bases, and 10 bases had no gene match.

This clone has just a few counts. The chain employs TRBV18 and TRBJ1-5, with D possibly being TRBD1 (6 bases). The V gene lost 3 bases and the J gene lost 4 bases, with 13 bases spanning the gap. The CDR3 length is 15 residues. Germline CDR1 KGHSH, CDR2 LQKENI. CDR3 nucleotides: TGTGCCAGCTCACCGACGGACAGCGTAAATCAGCCCCAGCATTTT. Protein sequence: CASSPTDSVNQPQHF.

The gene calls are TRBV2 and TRBJ2-3; weak D call: TRBD1 (6 bases). CDR1 is SNHLY and CDR2 is FYNNEI in the germline V gene. V lost 4 bases, J lost 2 bases, and 13 bases lay in between. This CDR3 has 15 amino acids. The CDR3 nucleotides are TGTGCCAGCAGTGGGACAGTTACCCTCACAGATACGCAGTATTTT. It yields the protein CASSGTVTLTDTQYF.

The V call is TRBV7-9, the J call TRBJ1-6; D gene uncertain. This CDR3 is 12 amino acids long. Trimming took 2 bases from V and 9 from J, leaving 5 bases between them. Germline CDR1 and CDR2: SEHNR and FQNEAQ (reference sequence). The CDR3 coding sequence is TGTGCCAGCAGCTTAATAGTTTCACCCCTCCACTTT. Translating gives CASSLIVSPLHF.

This sequence joins TRBV23-1 and TRBJ1-3; no clear D. TRBV23-1 is assigned to the ORF class and has an uncertain function. This CDR3 is built from 14 residues. The V end was cut by 4 bases, the J end by 8 bases, with 15 bases between. CDR3 nucleotides: TGCGCCAGCAGTCCCCCTCCACTTGATTACACCATATATTTT. It codes for CASSPPPLDYTIYF.

The rearrangement links TRBV1 to TRBJ2-5; TRBD1 was called by the table and not checked on the DNA. TRBV1 represents a pseudogene. The CDR3 covers 15 residues. For the CDR3, the DNA is TGCACCAGCAGCCAAGAGGGGACAGACCAAGAGACCCAGTACTTC. Its translation is CTSSQEGTDQETQYF.